The sequence of this T cell receptor beta chain was determined in a study of shared clonotypes between healthy human individuals. Samples underwent the assay at deep level. Across several immunoSEQ plates, the genomic DNA of each subset was split evenly. Method: immunoSEQ multiplex PCR; TCRdb's copy keeps in-frame clones and lacks some. The table lists some 500,000 clones, 70% to 85% of them singletons. Each donor was a Caucasian adult residing in Nashville, Tennessee. Input material: PBMCs. This sequence was found in a woman aged 40 to 49 in good health. Some clones in this sample may be carry-over from other donors' samples.

For the CDR3, the DNA is TGTGCCAGTAGTATAGCGGGGACTAGCGGGAGTATATTCCCCGGGGAGCTGTTTTTT. This translates into CASSIAGTSGSIFPGELFF. The chain links TRBV19 to TRBJ2-2; 14 positions match TRBD2. CDR1 is LNHDA, CDR2 SQIVND, per germline (reference sequence). CDR3 length: 19 amino acids. The ends lost 1 base at V and 6 bases at J; junction bases unmatched: 10.